This T cell receptor (beta chain) was sequenced during a study of CD8 T cells in ankylosing spondylitis. The germline V gene has CDR1 LGHNA and CDR2 YSLEER. Germline trimming cut 0 bases from V and 6 bases from J; bases unmatched to any gene: 8. The CDR3 runs 16 residues. This clonotype was found a few times. The antigen is unknown. TCRdb passed the 5' RACE reads through MiXCR, listing each CDR3 protein once. The repertoire holds about 220,000 distinct CDR3 sequences, with around 20% as singletons. Broader study findings: Made up of roughly 8 highly homologous variants, a TCR beta motif appeared characteristic of ankylosing spondylitis blood.

The chain employs TRBV4-3 and TRBJ2-3, with TRBD1 matching 8 bases. Source material: blood, either unsorted or a sorted T cell fraction (not recorded which). This TCR came from a male donor with ankylosing spondylitis. CDR3 in amino acids: CASSQEGNRGWDTQYF. Written as DNA, the CDR3 is TGCGCCAGCAGCCAAGAGGGGAACAGGGGGTGGGATACGCAGTATTTT.